Presented here are 21 T cell receptor beta chains from one specimen sequenced in a study of OX40 agonist ivuxolimab in advanced cancers. The library relied on the immunoSEQ multiplex PCR assay. TCRdb re-hosts the immuneACCESS table, in-frame sequences only. Its copies lack some clones; in the studies checked, an unresolved V gene accounts for under half of them, and the cause for the rest is not known. A total of fewer than 70,000 clones appear in this sample, about 90% of them only once. Clones ranked in the top ten supply 4.2% of the sample. The source material was CD4+ or CD8+ T cells sorted from blood, sampled in a trial of the OX40 agonist ivuxolimab. The receptors derive from an adult with an advanced solid tumor such as melanoma, head and neck, liver or kidney cancer.

This sequence joins TRBV5-6 and TRBJ2-3, with TRBD2 matching over 9 bases. The V gene end was trimmed by 4 bases and the J gene end by 2 bases; junction bases not matched to a gene: 8. CDR1 is SGHDT, CDR2 YYEEEE, per germline. The CDR3 has 16 residues. The CDR3 nucleotides read TGTGCCAGCAGCCTCCGGGCGGGAGGGTACACAGATACGCAGTATTTT. This gives the protein CASSLRAGGYTDTQYF.

The chain links TRBV29-1 to TRBJ1-5; the match to TRBD1 covers 10 bases. Trimming cost V 4 bases and J 2 bases; bases outside gene matches: 2. Germline V gene lookup returns CDR1 SQVTM and CDR2 ANQGSEA. The CDR3 sequence is 14 residues long. CDR3 amino acids: CSVGGQGGNQPQHF. The DNA of the CDR3 is TGCAGCGTTGGAGGACAGGGGGGCAATCAGCCCCAGCATTTT.

This chain connects TRBV5-4 to TRBJ1-1; D is possibly TRBD1 (5 bases). CDR1 SGHNT and CDR2 YYREEE come from the germline V gene (reference sequence). Deletions cut 3 bases from V and 6 bases from J, with 15 bases between. This CDR3 is 14 amino acids long. CDR3 coding DNA: TGTGCCAGCAGCTACCTGGGGGTGGGGGCTGAAGCTTTCTTT. Amino acid sequence: CASSYLGVGAEAFF.

The chain recombines TRBV4-3 with TRBJ1-3, with a tentative D call TRBD1 (6 bases). V lost 0 bases and J lost 2, with 11 bases in between. This CDR3 contains 16 residues. Germline V gene lookup returns CDR1 LGHNA and CDR2 YSLEER. DNA of the CDR3: TGCGCCAGCAGCCAAGATAACCAGGGGACTGGAAACACCATATATTTT. It encodes CASSQDNQGTGNTIYF.

This chain joins TRBV6-1 and TRBJ1-2; D uncertain. This CDR3 has 11 amino acids. The ends were cut back, 4 bases at V and 5 bases at J, with 5 bases in the middle. Per the germline V gene, CDR1 is MNHNS and CDR2 is SASEGT. The chain's CDR3 is CASSVGYGYTF. CDR3 sequence (DNA): TGTGCCAGCAGTGTGGGGTATGGCTACACCTTC.

The chain has TRBV7-6 and TRBJ1-5, with D possibly TRBD1 on 5 matching bases. This CDR3 comprises 17 residues. V lost 1 base, J lost 2 bases, and 15 bases lay in between. The V gene's germline CDR1 is SGHVS and CDR2 FNYEAQ. CDR3 sequence (DNA): TGTGCCAGCAGCTTAGACTTAGTCCCGGGGGGCAATCAGCCCCAGCATTTT. Translation: CASSLDLVPGGNQPQHF.

This clone is a singleton in its sample. The chain recombines TRBV27 with TRBJ1-6; no definite D call. CDR1 MNHEY and CDR2 SMNVEV come from the germline V gene (reference sequence). This CDR3 comprises 14 residues. V was clipped by 3 bases and J by 7 bases, with 10 bases between them. The CDR3 sequence: CASSFPNPNSPLHF. The CDR3, as DNA: TGTGCCAGCAGTTTTCCAAATCCCAATTCACCCCTCCACTTT.

V gene TRBV23-1 combines with J gene TRBJ2-1, with 14 nucleotides matching TRBD2. TRBV23-1 falls under the ORF class, with uncertain function. V lost 4 bases to trimming and J lost 3 bases; unmatched junction nucleotides: 11. The CDR3 runs to 19 residues. This chain's CDR3 is CASSLTQGLAGADYNEQFF. CDR3 nucleotide sequence: TGCGCCAGCAGTCTCACCCAGGGACTAGCGGGAGCCGACTACAATGAGCAGTTCTTC.

In its sample, this clone was seen once. J is TRBJ1-6 and V is TRBV28; the D gene is possibly TRBD1 (5 bases). Germline values: CDR1 MDHEN, CDR2 SYDVKM. Trimming took 1 base from V and 0 from J, leaving 13 bases between them. This CDR3 contains 18 residues. CDR3 in DNA: TGTGCCAGCAGTTTATCTAGGGGTTCGAGCTCCTATAATTCACCCCTCCACTTT. It is translated as CASSLSRGSSSYNSPLHF.

This clone was observed once. This chain links TRBV11-2 with TRBJ2-7; D is possibly TRBD1 or TRBD2 (6 bases each). Trimming left V 2 bases short and J 7 bases short, with 15 bases between. This CDR3 region has 14 residues. Per germline, CDR1 SGHAT and CDR2 FQNNGV. This CDR3 is CASSLSGAPGEQYF. DNA for the CDR3: TGTGCCAGCAGCTTATCGGGGGCGCCGGGGGAGCAGTACTTC. Full variable domain (outside the CDR3, taken from reference TRBV11-2 and TRBJ2-7): EAGVAQSPRYKIIEKRQSVAFWCNPISGHATLYWYQQILGQGPKLLIQFQNNGVVDDSQLPKDRFSAERLKGVDSTLKIQPAKLEDSAVYLCASSLSGAPGEQYFGPGTRLTVT.

The V and J genes are TRBV12-5 and TRBJ2-7, with D possibly TRBD1 on 5 matching bases. This CDR3 is built from 14 residues. The V gene lost 1 base and the J gene lost 2 bases, with 9 bases spanning the gap. In germline, CDR1 is LGHNT, CDR2 FRNRAP. CDR3 loop: CASGLDTGPYEQYF. DNA of the CDR3: TGTGCTAGTGGTTTGGACACAGGTCCCTACGAGCAGTACTTC. The full variable domain, with the rest looked up from reference TRBV12-5 and TRBJ2-7, is DARVTQTPRHKVTEMGQEVTMRCQPILGHNTVFWYRQTMMQGLELLAYFRNRAPLDDSGMPKDRFSAEMPDATLATLKIQPSEPRDSAVYFCASGLDTGPYEQYFGPGTRLTVT.

This chain joins TRBV27 and TRBJ2-5, with a tentative D call TRBD2 (6 bases). The CDR3 is 14 residues long. Trimming removed 3 bases from V and 1 base from J, with 9 bases in between. Germline V gives CDR1 MNHEY, CDR2 SMNVEV (reference sequence). The DNA for the CDR3 is TGTGCCAGCAGTTTGATCGGGGGCCAAGAGACCCAGTACTTC. It is translated as CASSLIGGQETQYF.

CDR3 amino acids: CASSQTSGSSYNEQFF. The CDR3 DNA follows: TGTGCCAGCAGCCAGACTAGCGGGAGCTCCTACAATGAGCAGTTCTTC. The rearrangement links TRBV11-1 to TRBJ2-1; the match to TRBD2 covers 12 bases. Germline V gene lookup returns CDR1 SGHAT and CDR2 FQDESV (reference sequence). The J segment lost 0 bases and the V segment lost 5 bases, leaving 2 bases of the junction unmatched. The CDR3 extends over 16 amino acids.

The rearrangement links TRBV15 to TRBJ2-7; 8 bases are a match to TRBD2. The length of the CDR3 is 16 residues. The V gene end was trimmed by 6 bases and the J gene end by 3 bases; junction bases not matched to a gene: 13. The germline V gene encodes CDR1 LNHNV and CDR2 YYDKDF (reference sequence). The DNA for the CDR3 is TGTGCCACCAGTCCCGATCCGGGGGGGACCGGCTACGAGCAGTACGTC. It specifies CATSPDPGGTGYEQYV.

The chain recombines TRBV28 with TRBJ2-5; D is possibly TRBD2 (6 bases). Trimming pared 1 base from V and 7 bases from J, leaving 19 bases between. CDR3 size: 16 residues. The germline V gene encodes CDR1 MDHEN and CDR2 SYDVKM. The CDR3, as DNA: TGTGCCAGCAGTTTATACGGAGGGACGGAAAGAGGGACCCAGTACTTC. Translated: CASSLYGGTERGTQYF.

The chain carries TRBV10-3 and TRBJ2-2; 7 bases are a match to TRBD1. V lost 7 bases, J lost 7 bases, and 6 bases stayed unmatched. This CDR3 region has 13 residues. Germline V gene sequence: CDR1 ENHRY, CDR2 SYGVKD. CDR3 sequence (DNA): TGTGCCATCACCGACAGGGCGGGCGGGGAGCTGTTTTTT. This encodes CAITDRAGGELFF.

The V and J genes are TRBV6-5 and TRBJ2-1; D possibly matches TRBD1 or TRBD2 (5 bases each). Trimming took off 2 bases at V and 8 bases at J, with 16 bases between the two ends. Looked up from germline, CDR1 is MNHEY and CDR2 is SVGAGI. The CDR3 extends over 15 amino acids. The chain's CDR3 is CASSYSWGSAYEQFF. The DNA for the CDR3 is TGTGCCAGCAGTTACAGTTGGGGGAGTGCTTATGAGCAGTTCTTC.

V and J are TRBV21-1 and TRBJ2-3; TRBD2 is taken as the D call from the table, unchecked against the DNA. TRBV21-1 is shown as a pseudogene. The CDR3 extends over 18 amino acids. The CDR3 sequence is CASSRTRRDYLLTDTQYF. The CDR3 DNA reads as TGTGCCAGCAGCAGAACTCGCCGGGACTACCTACTCACAGATACGCAGTATTTT.

This rearrangement joins TRBV28 to TRBJ2-7; 8 bases are a match to TRBD2. CDR1 is MDHEN and CDR2 is SYDVKM in the germline V gene. V trimming: 3 bases; J trimming: 2 bases; junction bases outside the gene matches: 9. CDR3 length: 16 residues. The CDR3 is CASSFPGRGDPYEQYF. The CDR3 DNA is TGTGCCAGCAGTTTCCCGGGGCGGGGGGATCCCTACGAGCAGTACTTC.

This clone was observed a handful of times. The rearrangement uses TRBV7-2 and TRBJ1-5; D is possibly TRBD1 (6 bases). The V and J ends lost 1 base and 4 bases respectively, with 11 bases between them. The CDR3 length is 15 residues. Germline assignment: CDR1 SGHTA and CDR2 FQGNSA. The CDR3 reads CASSLGQALNQPQHF. The CDR3 DNA sequence: TGTGCCAGCAGCTTAGGACAGGCTCTAAATCAGCCCCAGCATTTT.

The rearrangement joins TRBV19 to TRBJ2-7; 9 nucleotides agree with TRBD2. The CDR3 runs 15 residues. The V gene's germline CDR1 is LNHDA and CDR2 SQIVND (reference sequence). V lost 3 bases to trimming and J lost 6 bases; unmatched junction nucleotides: 9. Written as DNA, the CDR3 is TGTGCCAGTAGTATGAATCCGGGACTAGCTTTCGAGCAGTACTTC. Its protein product is CASSMNPGLAFEQYF.